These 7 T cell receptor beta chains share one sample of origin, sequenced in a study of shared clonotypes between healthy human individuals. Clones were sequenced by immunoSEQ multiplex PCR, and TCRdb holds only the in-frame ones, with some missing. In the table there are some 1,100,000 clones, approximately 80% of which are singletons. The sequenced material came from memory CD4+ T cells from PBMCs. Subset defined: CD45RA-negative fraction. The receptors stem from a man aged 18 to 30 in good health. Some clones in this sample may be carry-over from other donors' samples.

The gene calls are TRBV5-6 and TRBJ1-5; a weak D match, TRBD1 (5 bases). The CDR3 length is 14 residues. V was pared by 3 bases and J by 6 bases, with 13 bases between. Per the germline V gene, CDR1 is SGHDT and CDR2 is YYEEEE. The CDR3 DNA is TGTGCCAGCAGCTCGAGCCGGGGGTTTCAGCCCCAGCATTTT. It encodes CASSSSRGFQPQHF.

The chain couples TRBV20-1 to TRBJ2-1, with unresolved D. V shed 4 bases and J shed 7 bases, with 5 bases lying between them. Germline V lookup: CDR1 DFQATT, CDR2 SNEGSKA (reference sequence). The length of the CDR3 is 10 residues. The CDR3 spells CSAKNNEQFF. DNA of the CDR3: TGCAGTGCTAAAAATAATGAGCAGTTCTTC.

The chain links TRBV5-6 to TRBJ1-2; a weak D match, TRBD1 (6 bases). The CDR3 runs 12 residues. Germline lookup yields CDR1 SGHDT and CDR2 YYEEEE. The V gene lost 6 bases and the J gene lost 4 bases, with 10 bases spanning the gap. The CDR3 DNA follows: TGTGCCAGCACCCGGGACATCTATGGCTACACCTTC. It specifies CASTRDIYGYTF.

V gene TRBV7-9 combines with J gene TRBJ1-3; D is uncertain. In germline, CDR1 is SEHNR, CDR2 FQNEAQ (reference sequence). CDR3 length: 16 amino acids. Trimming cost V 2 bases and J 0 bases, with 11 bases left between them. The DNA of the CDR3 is TGTGCCAGCAGCTTACATGCACTCTTCTCTGGAAACACCATATATTTT. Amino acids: CASSLHALFSGNTIYF.

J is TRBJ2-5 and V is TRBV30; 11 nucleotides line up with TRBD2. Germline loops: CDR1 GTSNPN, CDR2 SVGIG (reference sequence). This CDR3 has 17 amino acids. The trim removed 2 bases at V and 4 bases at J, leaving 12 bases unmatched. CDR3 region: CAWSPRGTSGRGETQYF. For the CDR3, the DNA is TGTGCCTGGAGTCCCAGGGGAACTAGCGGGAGAGGAGAGACCCAGTACTTC.

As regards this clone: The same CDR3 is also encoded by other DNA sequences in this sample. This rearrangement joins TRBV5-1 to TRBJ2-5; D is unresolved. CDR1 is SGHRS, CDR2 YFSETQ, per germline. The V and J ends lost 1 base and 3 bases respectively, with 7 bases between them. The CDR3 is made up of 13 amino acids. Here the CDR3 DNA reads TGCGCCAGCAGCTTGTACAGAGAAGAGACCCAGTACTTC. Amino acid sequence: CASSLYREETQYF. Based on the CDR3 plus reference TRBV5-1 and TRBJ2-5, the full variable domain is KAGVTQTPRYLIKTRGQQVTLSCSPISGHRSVSWYQQTPGQGLQFLFEYFSETQRNKGNFPGRFSGRQFSNSRSEMNVSTLELGDSALYLCASSLYREETQYFGPGTRLLVL.

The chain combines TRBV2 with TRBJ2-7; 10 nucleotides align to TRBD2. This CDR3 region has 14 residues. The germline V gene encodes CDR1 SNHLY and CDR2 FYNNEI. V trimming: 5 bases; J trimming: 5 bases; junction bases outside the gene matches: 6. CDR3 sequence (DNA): TGTGCCAGCAGTACCCTAGCGGGAGTGGACGAGCAGTACTTC. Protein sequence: CASSTLAGVDEQYF.